The 20 T cell receptor beta chains below were found in one sample sequenced in a study of technical replicates of blood from a few donors (dated by TCRdb to 2017 to 2019). Library preparation used the immunoSEQ multiplex PCR assay. The table comes from immuneACCESS by way of TCRdb, which keeps in-frame sequences with V and J called. Part of the clones is missing from these tables; in studies checked, under half for an unresolved V gene and the rest for unknown reasons. In all, the sample holds 65,000 to 80,000 clones, and approximately 98% of those were seen once. Approximately 0.2% of the sample is in the top ten clones. The material sequenced was T cells isolated from PBMCs. Receptors were obtained from a human donor in good health.

The J gene is TRBJ2-1, the V gene TRBV6-5; D possibly corresponds to TRBD2 (6 bases). Germline assignment: CDR1 MNHEY and CDR2 SVGAGI. This CDR3 region has 14 residues. The ends were cut back, 2 bases at V and 9 bases at J, with 14 bases in the middle. The CDR3 is CASSYTRWRGEQFF. The DNA for the CDR3 is TGTGCCAGCAGTTACACACGGTGGAGGGGTGAGCAGTTCTTC.

This rearrangement joins TRBV11-2 to TRBJ2-1; 10 positions match TRBD2. CDR3 length equals 15 residues. Germline CDR1 reads SGHAT; CDR2 reads FQNNGV. V lost 5 bases, J lost 7 bases, and 8 bases stayed unmatched. CDR3 coding DNA: TGTGCCAGCAGCGATGCGGCTAGCGGGAGTAATGAGCAGTTCTTC. Translating gives CASSDAASGSNEQFF.

This rearrangement joins TRBV6-6 to TRBJ2-2; D possibly corresponds to TRBD2 (5 bases). The CDR3 is 13 amino acids. The V end lost 3 bases, the J end lost 5 bases, and 7 bases lay between the germline ends. Germline CDR1 MNHNY, CDR2 SVGAGI (reference sequence). In DNA, the CDR3 is TGTGCCAGCAGTTATCTAGCAACCGGGGAGCTGTTTTTT. Its protein product is CASSYLATGELFF.

The J gene is TRBJ2-2, the V gene TRBV19; weak D call: TRBD1 (6 bases). The CDR3 extends over 13 amino acids. CDR1 LNHDA and CDR2 SQIVND come from the germline V gene (reference sequence). V lost 3 bases and J lost 7, with 9 bases in between. CDR3 region: CASSMQGNGELFF. Here the CDR3 DNA reads TGTGCCAGTAGTATGCAGGGGAACGGGGAGCTGTTTTTT.

The chain links TRBV7-9 to TRBJ2-7, with 10 bases fitting TRBD2. The CDR3 has 16 amino acids. With V trimmed by 2 bases and J by 3 bases, 7 bases remained unmatched. Germline CDR1 and CDR2: SEHNR and FQNEAQ (reference sequence). CDR3: CASSLSSGRGFYEQYF. In nucleotides, the CDR3 is TGTGCCAGCAGCTTATCCAGCGGGAGGGGATTCTACGAGCAGTACTTC.

J is TRBJ2-3 and V is TRBV19; 7 bases are shared with TRBD2. Per the germline V gene, CDR1 is LNHDA and CDR2 is SQIVND (reference sequence). The V segment lost 6 bases and the J segment 1 base; nucleotides outside the gene matches: 7. The CDR3 spans 15 residues. CDR3 sequence reads: CASSQPTSGTDTQYF. For the CDR3, the DNA is TGTGCCAGTAGCCAACCCACTAGCGGCACAGATACGCAGTATTTT. The entire variable domain, with the rest obtained from reference TRBV19 and TRBJ2-3, is as follows: DGGITQSPKYLFRKEGQNVTLSCEQNLNHDAMYWYRQDPGQGLRLIYYSQIVNDFQKGDIAEGYSVSREKKESFPLTVTSAQKNPTAFYLCASSQPTSGTDTQYFGPGTRLTVL.

The chain combines TRBV6-5 with TRBJ1-1; no clear D gene. Trimming took off 7 bases at V and 1 base at J, with 10 bases between the two ends. From germline, CDR1 is MNHEY and CDR2 SVGAGI. The CDR3 has 13 residues. The CDR3 is CASIGWANTEAFF. The DNA for the CDR3 is TGTGCCAGCATCGGCTGGGCGAACACTGAAGCTTTCTTT.

The chain uses TRBV7-8 and TRBJ2-7; 13 bases fit TRBD2. This CDR3 has 16 residues. Germline V lookup: CDR1 SGHVS, CDR2 FQNEAQ. The trim removed 5 bases at V and 1 base at J, leaving 5 bases unmatched. Here the CDR3 reads CASSIGLAGVSYEQYF. The CDR3 nucleotides read TGTGCCAGCAGCATCGGACTAGCGGGAGTGTCCTACGAGCAGTACTTC.

The chain is built from TRBV19 and TRBJ2-4, with D possibly matching TRBD1 (6 bases). CDR1 and CDR2 (germline): LNHDA, SQIVND (reference sequence). This CDR3 has 18 residues. Trimming pared 1 base from V and 3 bases from J, leaving 19 bases between. This CDR3 is CASSIARDTEIFKNIQYF. Written as DNA, the CDR3 is TGTGCCAGTAGTATAGCGAGGGACACCGAAATATTCAAAAACATTCAGTACTTC.

V gene TRBV4-3 combines with J gene TRBJ2-1; D is perhaps TRBD2 (6 bases). In germline, CDR1 is LGHNA, CDR2 YSLEER. Trimming took off 0 bases at V and 7 bases at J, with 19 bases between the two ends. The CDR3 extends over 17 amino acids. This CDR3 reads CASSQDWASGPHNEQFF. The CDR3 DNA reads TGCGCCAGCAGCCAAGATTGGGCCAGCGGGCCCCATAATGAGCAGTTCTTC.

The chain recombines TRBV19 with TRBJ2-5, with 10 nucleotides matching TRBD2. The J segment lost 1 base and the V segment lost 8 bases, leaving 4 bases of the junction unmatched. This CDR3 spans 14 amino acids. Germline CDR1 reads LNHDA; CDR2 reads SQIVND (reference sequence). CDR3 in DNA: TGTGCCAGTCTGGCTAGCGGGAGCCAAGAGACCCAGTACTTC. This sequence encodes CASLASGSQETQYF.

The chain links TRBV5-6 to TRBJ1-2; 7 positions match TRBD1. The CDR3 is 15 residues long. Losses at the gene ends were 0 bases for V and 5 bases for J; bases not matched to a gene: 7. Germline V CDR1 and CDR2: SGHDT, YYEEEE. The CDR3 loop reads CASSLGDSQSYGYTF. Here the CDR3 DNA reads TGTGCCAGCAGCTTGGGGGACAGTCAGTCATATGGCTACACCTTC.

This chain joins TRBV5-4 and TRBJ1-1; 7 bases map to TRBD1. CDR3 length: 12 amino acids. The V gene end was trimmed by 3 bases and the J gene end by 7 bases; junction bases not matched to a gene: 3. The germline V gene has CDR1 SGHNT and CDR2 YYREEE (reference sequence). CDR3 nucleotides: TGTGCCAGCAGCTGGAGGGACAGTGAAGCTTTCTTT. It translates to CASSWRDSEAFF.

This clone was found once. V gene TRBV28 combines with J gene TRBJ1-2; D is ambiguous. The CDR3 is made up of 17 amino acids. Germline loops: CDR1 MDHEN, CDR2 SYDVKM. The V and J ends lost 3 bases and 0 bases respectively, with 17 bases between them. Here the CDR3 reads CASSFSGGFAANYGYTF. CDR3 DNA sequence: TGTGCCAGCAGTTTTAGCGGAGGGTTCGCAGCTAACTATGGCTACACCTTC.

CDR3 protein: CASRMGQNTGELFF. The CDR3 nucleotides are TGTGCCAGCAGGATGGGACAGAACACCGGGGAGCTGTTTTTT. The chain employs TRBV27 and TRBJ2-2, with a possible D match to TRBD1 (6 bases). In germline, CDR1 is MNHEY, CDR2 SMNVEV (reference sequence). Trimming removed 6 bases from V and 1 base from J, with 9 bases in between. This CDR3 region has 14 residues.

The genes are TRBV9 and TRBJ2-1; TRBD2 agrees at 7 bases. Losses at the gene ends were 2 bases for V and 9 bases for J; bases not matched to a gene: 8. The CDR3 is made up of 14 amino acids. Germline CDR1 is SGDLS and CDR2 is YYNGEE. The CDR3 DNA is TGTGCCAGCAGCGTGGTTGGGGGGGATGGTGAGCAGTTCTTC. Protein: CASSVVGGDGEQFF. The full variable domain, rest sourced from reference TRBV9 and TRBJ2-1, is DSGVTQTPKHLITATGQRVTLRCSPRSGDLSVYWYQQSLDQGLQFLIQYYNGEERAKGNILERFSAQQFPDLHSELNLSSLELGDSALYFCASSVVGGDGEQFFGPGTRLTVL.

V usage is TRBV30 and J usage is TRBJ2-7; tentative D call: TRBD2 (6 bases). V was cut by 3 bases and J by 1 base, with 13 bases left in between. This CDR3 is built from 14 residues. Germline CDR1 and CDR2: GTSNPN and SVGIG (reference sequence). The chain's CDR3 is CAWSPGLLSYEQYF. The CDR3, as DNA: TGTGCCTGGAGCCCGGGACTCCTATCCTACGAGCAGTACTTC. The variable domain in full, completed from reference TRBV30 and TRBJ2-7, reads SQTIHQWPATLVQPVGSPLSLECTVEGTSNPNLYWYRQAAGRGLQLLFYSVGIGQISSEVPQNLSASRPQDRQFILSSKKLLLSDSGFYLCAWSPGLLSYEQYFGPGTRLTVT.

CDR3 protein: CASSPGQGAGTQYF. The CDR3 nucleotides read TGCGCCAGCAGCCCCGGACAGGGGGCGGGGACCCAGTACTTC. The chain combines TRBV5-1 with TRBJ2-5; 11 nucleotides align to TRBD1. The CDR3 runs to 14 residues. CDR1 and CDR2 from the germline V gene are SGHRS and YFSETQ. J was trimmed by 7 bases and V by 4 bases; bases with no gene match: 6. Full variable domain (outside the CDR3, taken from reference TRBV5-1 and TRBJ2-5): KAGVTQTPRYLIKTRGQQVTLSCSPISGHRSVSWYQQTPGQGLQFLFEYFSETQRNKGNFPGRFSGRQFSNSRSEMNVSTLELGDSALYLCASSPGQGAGTQYFGPGTRLLVL.

The DNA for the CDR3 is TGTGCCAGCAGCTTCGACAGGGAGGTCACAGATACGCAGTATTTT. This sequence encodes CASSFDREVTDTQYF. The chain couples TRBV13 to TRBJ2-3; D is possibly TRBD1 (7 bases). V was pared by 3 bases and J by 2 bases, with 12 bases between. Germline assignment: CDR1 PRHDT and CDR2 FYEKMQ (reference sequence). The CDR3 runs to 15 residues.

This chain uses TRBV14 with TRBJ2-2; 9 nucleotides agree with TRBD1. Germline assignment: CDR1 SGHDN and CDR2 FVKESK. Losses at the gene ends were 1 base for V and 5 bases for J; bases not matched to a gene: 5. The CDR3 extends over 16 amino acids. CDR3 sequence (DNA): TGTGCCAGCAGCCAAGGGACAGGGGCCTGGACCGGGGAGCTGTTTTTT. This translates into CASSQGTGAWTGELFF.